The sequence of this TCR beta chain was determined in a study of identical twins (dated by TCRdb to 2016 to 2017). Regarding the research as a whole: To test whether fetal clonotypes persist, the study used deep sequencing on TCR alpha and beta repertoires from monozygotic twins, unrelated adults of various ages, and cord blood. To rule out contamination, the twin experiments were replicated at different times with different library preparation protocols. Results and caveats for the whole study, not just this receptor: Fewer insertions were carried by abundant cord blood beta clonotypes; a weaker similar trend was observed in young adult naive repertoires, while no such trend was observed in memory repertoires. Invariant T cells such as MAIT and iNKT could partly confound zero-insertion analyses, although diverse VJ usage argued against such confounding for most clonotypes. Compared with coincidental sharing between unrelated individuals, out-of-frame TCR alpha sequences shared between twins showed an excess of sequences with low generation probability. Recombination models systematically underestimated out-of-frame TCR alpha sharing in monozygotic twins but agreed with sharing between unrelated individuals. Because the same donors could not be followed over many years, the conclusions depended on cross-sectional statistical analysis. A weaker excess of twin sharing was found in beta out-of-frame sequences because the signal-to-noise ratio was lowered by fewer shared sequences.

The CDR3, from cysteine to phenylalanine, totals 15 residues. Kept here is only the CDR3 DNA, which spans 45 bases and is read in frame from base 1. V is cut by 1 base and J by 3 bases, and the space between the germline ends is 13 bases. CDR1 SGHAT and CDR2 FQNNGV were looked up in the germline V gene. Only healthy Caucasian donors were included. Three unrelated non-twin adults were additionally sequenced: a male aged 18 to 30, a male aged 50 to 60 and a female aged 50 to 60. Using Miltenyi CD45RO+ enrichment and human naive T-cell isolation kits, memory (CD45RO+) and naive T cells were isolated from PBMC. Preparation of the library involved 5' RACE. The sample was run on an Illumina HiSeq 2000. A universal primer binding site was added through template switching, and the final cDNA carried a unique molecular identifier so that TCR cDNA molecules could be counted accurately. First-strand cDNA for TCR alpha and beta chains was synthesized from specific primers in the conserved constant-segment region. To control for contamination, every cDNA library was double barcoded, receiving both a SMART-Mk sample barcode and Illumina barcodes. TruSeq adapter sequences along with Illumina sample barcodes were introduced in two successive PCR steps. The TCR alpha and beta cDNA libraries were sequenced on the Illumina HiSeq platform using custom primers. The original methods were these. MiGEC was used to process raw reads and extract unique molecular identifiers, and MiXCR was used to find CDR3 positions. For each individual, recombination models were inferred using an EM algorithm with the repgenHMM and IGoR tools. The analysis of shared clonotypes was done with the tcR package in R, with sharing normalized by the product of cloneset sizes. To study raw recombination without the effects of thymic and clonal selection, out-of-frame nonproductive sequences were analyzed. TCRdb itself trimmed the public reads at Q25 with fastp, ran MiXCR and retained productive beta chains. Each record represents a unique CDR3 protein, reported with the most common genes and DNA among its rows. The V and J calls come from TCRdb's annotation, not from the publication. The sample profile shows under 400,000 distinct CDR3 sequences; approximately 8.8% of them were found once. The ten largest make up about 8.1% of the sample.

Comment on this clonotype: Its antigen has not been determined. No much larger clonotype is one base removed from it; base qualities were not supplied.

The clonotype comes from a woman in her fifties or sixties in good health. Sequenced: naive T cells sorted from blood. The meaning of the sample's cell subset or site label: cells isolated with a human naive T-cell isolation kit. The chain employs TRBV11-2 and TRBJ2-7; the D gene is not confidently resolved. The nucleotide sequence is TGTGCCAGCAGCTTAGGCTTAGGGATCGTCTACGAGCAGTACTTC. Translated, this gives CASSLGLGIVYEQYF. Full variable domain (CDR3 extended with the reference TRBV11-2 and TRBJ2-7 proteins): EAGVAQSPRYKIIEKRQSVAFWCNPISGHATLYWYQQILGQGPKLLIQFQNNGVVDDSQLPKDRFSAERLKGVDSTLKIQPAKLEDSAVYLCASSLGLGIVYEQYFGPGTRLTVT.